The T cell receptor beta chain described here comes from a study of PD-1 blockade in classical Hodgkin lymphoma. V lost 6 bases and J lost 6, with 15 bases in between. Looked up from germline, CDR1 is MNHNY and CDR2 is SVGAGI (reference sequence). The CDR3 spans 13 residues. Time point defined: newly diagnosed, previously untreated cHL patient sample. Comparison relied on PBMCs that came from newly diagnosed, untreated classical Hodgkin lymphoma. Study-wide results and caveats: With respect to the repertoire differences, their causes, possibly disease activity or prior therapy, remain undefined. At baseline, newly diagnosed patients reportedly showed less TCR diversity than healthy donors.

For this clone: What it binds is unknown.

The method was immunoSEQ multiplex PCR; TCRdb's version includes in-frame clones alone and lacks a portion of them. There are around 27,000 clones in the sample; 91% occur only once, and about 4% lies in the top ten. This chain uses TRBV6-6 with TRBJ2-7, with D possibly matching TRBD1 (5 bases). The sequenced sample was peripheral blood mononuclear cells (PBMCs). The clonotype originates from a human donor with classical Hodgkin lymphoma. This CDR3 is CASSLDMTREQYF. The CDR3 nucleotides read TGTGCCAGCAGCTTGGACATGACCCGCGAGCAGTACTTC.